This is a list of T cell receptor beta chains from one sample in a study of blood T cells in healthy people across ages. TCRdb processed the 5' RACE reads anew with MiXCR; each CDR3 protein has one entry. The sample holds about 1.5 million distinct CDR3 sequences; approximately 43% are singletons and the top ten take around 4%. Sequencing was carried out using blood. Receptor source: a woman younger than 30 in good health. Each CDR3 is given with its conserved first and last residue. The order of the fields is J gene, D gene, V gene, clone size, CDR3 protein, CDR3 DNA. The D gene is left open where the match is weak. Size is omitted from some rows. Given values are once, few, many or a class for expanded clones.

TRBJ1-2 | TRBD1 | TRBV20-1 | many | CSAQGGYGYTF | TGCAGTGCTCAGGGGGGCTATGGCTACACCTTC
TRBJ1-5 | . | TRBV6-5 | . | CASRGGTAHQPQHF | TGTGCCAGCAGGGGAGGGACCGCTCATCAGCCCCAGCATTTT
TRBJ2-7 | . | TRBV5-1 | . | CARSLTNPYEQYF | TGCGCCCGCAGCCTGACTAACCCCTACGAGCAGTACTTC
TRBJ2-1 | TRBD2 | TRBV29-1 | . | CSVLGLAGVAGNEQFF | TGCAGCGTTCTTGGACTAGCGGGAGTAGCGGGCAATGAGCAGTTCTTC
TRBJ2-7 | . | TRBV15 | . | CATSRDPRTIYEQYF | TGTGCCACCAGCAGAGATCCCCGGACTATCTACGAGCAGTACTTC
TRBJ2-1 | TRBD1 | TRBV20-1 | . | CSARDWGTGIYNEQFF | TGCAGTGCTAGAGATTGGGGGACAGGGATTTACAATGAGCAGTTCTTC
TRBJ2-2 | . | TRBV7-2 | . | CASSLEIGELFF | TGTGCCAGCAGCTTAGAAATAGGGGAGCTGTTTTTT
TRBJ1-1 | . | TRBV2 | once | CASSEAGRMNTEAFF | TGTGCCAGCAGTGAAGCTGGACGGATGAACACTGAAGCTTTCTTT
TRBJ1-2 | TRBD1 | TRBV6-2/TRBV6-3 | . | CVSSHRDRYGYTF | TGTGTCAGCAGCCACCGGGACAGATATGGCTACACCTTC
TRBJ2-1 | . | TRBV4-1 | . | CASSQDGRNEQFF | TGCGCCAGCAGCCAAGACGGCCGGAATGAGCAGTTCTTC
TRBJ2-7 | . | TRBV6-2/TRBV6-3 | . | CASSHLAGEQYF | TGTGCCAGCAGTCACTTAGCCGGCGAGCAGTACTTC
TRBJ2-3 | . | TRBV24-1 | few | CATSGGSSTDTQYF | TGTGCCACCAGTGGGGGGTCCTCCACAGATACGCAGTATTTT
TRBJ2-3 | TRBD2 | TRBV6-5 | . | CASSYGLAGARTQYF | TGTGCCAGCAGTTACGGTCTAGCGGGGGCCCGAACGCAGTATTTT
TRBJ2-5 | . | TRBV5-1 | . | CASMGEGRETQSF | TGCGCCAGCATGGGCGAGGGCCGAGAGACCCAGTCCTTC
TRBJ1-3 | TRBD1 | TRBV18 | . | CASSQQGTGNTIYF | TGTGCCAGCTCACAACAGGGGACCGGAAACACCATATATTTT
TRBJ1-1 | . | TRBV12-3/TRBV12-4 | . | CASSLASMNTEAFF | TGTGCCAGCAGTTTAGCCAGCATGAACACTGAAGCTTTCTTT
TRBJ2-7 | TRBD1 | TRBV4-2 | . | CASSLWDSYNEQYF | TGTGCCAGCAGCCTCTGGGACAGCTACAATGAGCAGTACTTC
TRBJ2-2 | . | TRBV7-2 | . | CASSLGGRPGELFF | TGTGCCAGCAGCTTAGGTGGGAGGCCGGGGGAGCTGTTTTTT
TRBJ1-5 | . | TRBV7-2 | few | CASSLVGRGGPNQPQHF | TGTGCCAGCAGCTTAGTAGGCCGGGGGGGACCCAATCAGCCCCAGCATTTT
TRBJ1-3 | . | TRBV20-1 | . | CSARGRGHSGNTIYF | TGCAGTGCTAGAGGTCGGGGTCACTCTGGAAACACCATATATTTT
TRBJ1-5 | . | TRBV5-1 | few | CASSLSADQPQHF | TGCGCCAGCAGCTTGTCGGCCGATCAGCCCCAGCATTTT
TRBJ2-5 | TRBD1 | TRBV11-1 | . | CASSPRDRDSQETQYF | TGTGCCAGCAGCCCCCGGGACAGGGATTCGCAAGAGACCCAGTACTTC
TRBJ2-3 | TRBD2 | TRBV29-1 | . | CSVPSGVLRDTQYF | TGCAGCGTACCCAGCGGGGTCTTACGGGATACGCAGTATTTT
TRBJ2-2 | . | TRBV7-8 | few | CASSTPFRDTGELFF | TGTGCCAGCAGCACGCCTTTTCGAGACACCGGGGAGCTGTTTTTT
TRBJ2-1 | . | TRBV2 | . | CASSGVGARNEQFF | TGTGCCAGCAGTGGGGTGGGAGCGCGCAATGAGCAGTTCTTC
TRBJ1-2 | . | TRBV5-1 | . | CASSLESQGVYGYTF | TGCGCCAGCAGCTTGGAGAGCCAGGGAGTATATGGCTACACCTTC
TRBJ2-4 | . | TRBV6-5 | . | CASSAAGLGKNIQYF | TGTGCCAGCAGTGCCGCAGGGTTAGGCAAAAACATTCAGTACTTC
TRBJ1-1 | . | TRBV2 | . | CASTRRGDEAFF | TGTGCCAGTACCCGGAGAGGGGATGAAGCTTTCTTT
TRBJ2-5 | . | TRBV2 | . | CASSATGSWASTDKTQYF | TGTGCCAGCAGTGCGACAGGATCATGGGCCTCCACTGACAAGACCCAGTACTTC
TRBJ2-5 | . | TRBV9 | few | CASSVVSLGTQYF | TGTGCCAGCAGCGTAGTATCCCTCGGGACCCAGTACTTC
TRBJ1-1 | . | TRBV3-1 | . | CASSHNGGNTEAFF | TGTGCCAGCAGCCACAACGGGGGGAACACTGAAGCTTTCTTT
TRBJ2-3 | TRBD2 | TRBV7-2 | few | CASSLVSGDTDTQYF | TGTGCCAGCAGCTTGGTTAGCGGGGACACAGATACGCAGTATTTT
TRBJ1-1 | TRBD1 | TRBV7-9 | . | CASSQTGYTEAFF | TGTGCCAGCAGTCAGACAGGGTACACTGAAGCTTTCTTT
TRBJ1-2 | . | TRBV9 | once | CASSVGTGLGYGYTF | TGTGCCAGCAGCGTAGGAACAGGGCTTGGCTATGGCTACACCTTC
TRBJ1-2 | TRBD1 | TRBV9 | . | CASSVETGGSGYTF | TGTGCCAGCAGCGTAGAAACAGGGGGCAGTGGCTACACCTTC
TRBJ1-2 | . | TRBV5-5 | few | CASRNIGNYGYTF | TGTGCCAGCAGGAATATTGGGAACTATGGCTACACCTTC
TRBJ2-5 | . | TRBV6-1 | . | CASGDGWFAQYF | TGTGCCAGCGGGGACGGATGGTTCGCCCAGTACTTC
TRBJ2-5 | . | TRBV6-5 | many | CATGTYQETQYF | TGTGCCACCGGGACTTACCAAGAGACCCAGTACTTC
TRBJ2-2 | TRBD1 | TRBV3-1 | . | CASSQGQGRTGELFF | TGTGCCAGCAGCCAAGGACAGGGGAGGACCGGGGAGCTGTTTTTT
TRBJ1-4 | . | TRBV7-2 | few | CASSLGWLTRTTNEKLFF | TGTGCCAGCAGCTTAGGATGGTTGACGCGGACAACTAATGAAAAACTGTTTTTT
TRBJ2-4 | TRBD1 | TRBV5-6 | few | CASSRDRVAKNIQYF | TGTGCCAGCAGCCGGGACAGGGTTGCCAAAAACATTCAGTACTTC
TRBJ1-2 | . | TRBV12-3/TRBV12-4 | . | CASSTYSGTYGYTF | TGTGCCAGCAGTACTTACTCGGGCACCTATGGCTACACCTTC
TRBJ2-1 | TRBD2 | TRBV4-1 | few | CASSKLAGVVDEQFF | TGCGCCAGCAGCAAACTAGCGGGAGTAGTCGATGAGCAGTTCTTC
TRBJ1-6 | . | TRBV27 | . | CASTGGAGRNSPLHF | TGTGCCAGCACCGGAGGGGCAGGGAGAAATTCACCCCTCCACTTT
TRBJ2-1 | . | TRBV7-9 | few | CASSPPSWSPTYNEQFF | TGTGCCAGCAGCCCTCCTAGTTGGTCCCCTACCTACAATGAGCAGTTCTTC
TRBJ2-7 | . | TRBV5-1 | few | CASSRTGTGSSYEQYF | TGCGCCAGCAGCCGCACCGGGACGGGGAGCTCCTACGAGCAGTACTTC
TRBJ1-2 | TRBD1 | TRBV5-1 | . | CASSFEGTGVIGYTF | TGCGCCAGCAGCTTTGAAGGGACAGGGGTTATTGGCTACACCTTC
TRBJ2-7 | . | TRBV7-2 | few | CASSLVSRGYEQYF | TGTGCCAGCAGCTTGGTTAGCAGAGGCTACGAGCAGTACTTC
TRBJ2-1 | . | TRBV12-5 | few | CASGLVHTGYGNEQFF | TGTGCTAGTGGTTTGGTACATACAGGGTATGGCAATGAGCAGTTCTTC
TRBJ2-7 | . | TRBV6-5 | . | CASSYLGTGTYEQYF | TGTGCCAGCAGTTACTTGGGAACAGGGACCTACGAGCAGTACTTC
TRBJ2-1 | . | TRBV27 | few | CASRFAESYNEQFF | TGTGCCAGCAGGTTTGCTGAATCGTACAATGAGCAGTTCTTC